The 15 T cell receptor beta chains below come from one sample, sequenced in a study of shared clonotypes between healthy human individuals. TCRdb keeps only in-frame clones here, not all; method: immunoSEQ multiplex PCR. The table has 110,000 or so clones, around 68% seen once; the top ten hold under 25%. The sample taken for sequencing was memory CD8+ T cells sorted from blood. Subset meaning: CD45RO+ cells pooled with CCR7-negative TemRA cells. These receptors all stem from a woman in her twenties or thirties in good health.

About this clone itself: A far bigger clonotype differs at one base, so this is likely a read error. This sequence joins TRBV4-2 and TRBJ1-5; TRBD1 is a possible D gene (5 bases). The ends were cut back, 1 base at V and 11 bases at J, with 27 bases in the middle. From germline, CDR1 is LGHNA and CDR2 YNFKEQ. The CDR3 is 18 amino acids. CDR3 DNA sequence: TGTGCCAGCAGCCAAGTATCCGAAGGGGCCGACCACGTACGGTCCCAGCATTTT. It specifies CASSQVSEGADHVRSQHF.

This rearrangement joins TRBV7-2 to TRBJ2-1; 8 bases agree with TRBD2. Germline lookup yields CDR1 SGHTA and CDR2 FQGNSA. The CDR3 runs to 14 residues. The trim removed 5 bases at V and 8 bases at J, leaving 8 bases unmatched. For the CDR3, the DNA is TGTGCCAGCAGCCAAGGCAGCGGGAGATATGAGCAGTTCTTC. Translation gives CASSQGSGRYEQFF.

The chain is built from TRBV28 and TRBJ1-2; D not certain. The CDR3 has 16 amino acids. V lost 5 bases, J lost 3 bases, and 19 bases lay in between. Germline V lookup: CDR1 MDHEN, CDR2 SYDVKM. CDR3 DNA sequence: TGTGCCAGCAGTCCCCATAAGGGTAGGGTTTACTATGGCTACACCTTC. This translates into CASSPHKGRVYYGYTF.

The J gene is TRBJ2-6, the V gene TRBV6-5; D may match TRBD1 or TRBD2 (5 bases each). The V gene's germline CDR1 is MNHEY and CDR2 SVGAGI. With 2 bases removed from V and 4 bases from J, the gap between germline ends came to 9 bases. The CDR3 has 15 amino acids. The CDR3 DNA sequence: TGTGCCAGCAGTTACGCCGGGGACGGGGCCAACGTCCTGACTTTC. This encodes CASSYAGDGANVLTF.

The gene calls are TRBV7-6 and TRBJ2-7; a possible D gene is TRBD1 (5 bases). Germline V CDR1 and CDR2: SGHVS, FNYEAQ. Deletions cut 0 bases from V and 4 bases from J, with 7 bases between. This CDR3 is built from 13 residues. The CDR3 DNA is TGTGCCAGCAGCTTAGCGAAGGGGTACGAGCAGTACTTC. It yields the protein CASSLAKGYEQYF.

The genes are TRBV5-1 and TRBJ2-3, with 9 positions matching TRBD2. V was pared by 0 bases and J by 6 bases, with 8 bases of the junction left unmatched. CDR3 size: 16 residues. Germline V gene lookup returns CDR1 SGHRS and CDR2 YFSETQ. This chain's CDR3 is CASSLDVAGVGDTQYF. The DNA of the CDR3 is TGCGCCAGCAGCTTGGACGTAGCGGGAGTGGGGGATACGCAGTATTTT.

The genes are TRBV25-1 and TRBJ2-7, with 11 bases matching TRBD1. V lost 11 bases to trimming and J lost 2 bases; unmatched junction nucleotides: 5. Germline V gene lookup returns CDR1 MGHDK and CDR2 SYGVNS. This CDR3 spans 13 amino acids. CDR3 loop: CACRGQGAYEQYF. The DNA for the CDR3 is TGTGCCTGTAGGGGACAGGGGGCCTACGAGCAGTACTTC.

V usage is TRBV4-1 and J usage is TRBJ2-7, with TRBD2 matching over 8 bases. The germline V gene has CDR1 MGHRA and CDR2 YSYEKL. The CDR3 is 16 amino acids. V was pared by 1 base and J by 4 bases, with 9 bases of the junction left unmatched. CDR3 nucleotides: TGCGCCAGCAGCCAAGCATCCGGGAGGGCGTTGTACGAGCAGTACTTC. Amino acids: CASSQASGRALYEQYF.

This chain joins TRBV29-1 and TRBJ2-7, with 9 bases aligning to TRBD2. The CDR3 is made up of 15 amino acids. Unmatched junction bases numbered 14, after V lost 6 bases and J lost 5 bases. Germline CDR1 SQVTM, CDR2 ANQGSEA. CDR3 amino acids: CSVPVWAGGRNEQYF. The CDR3 DNA reads TGCAGCGTGCCCGTCTGGGCGGGAGGGCGCAACGAGCAGTACTTC.

This chain's CDR3 is CASSQDEVGRSYNEQFF. CDR3 sequence (DNA): TGTGCCAGCAGCCAAGATGAGGTAGGAAGGTCCTACAATGAGCAGTTCTTC. The genes are TRBV14 and TRBJ2-1; D is undetermined. CDR1 is SGHDN, CDR2 FVKESK, per germline. V lost 0 bases to trimming and J lost 1 base, with 13 bases between them. The CDR3 consists of 17 residues.

This chain joins TRBV13 and TRBJ2-7; D is uncertain. Looked up from germline, CDR1 is PRHDT and CDR2 is FYEKMQ (reference sequence). V dropped 6 bases and J dropped 5 bases, with 11 bases sitting between them. The CDR3 contains 12 residues. CDR3 region: CASSPSSHEQYF. CDR3 coding DNA: TGTGCCAGCAGTCCCTCGAGCCACGAGCAGTACTTC.

Ten or more counts support this clone. The chain has TRBV4-1 and TRBJ2-1; 11 bases map to TRBD2. The length of the CDR3 is 18 residues. Per germline, CDR1 MGHRA and CDR2 YSYEKL. The ends lost 3 bases at V and 2 bases at J; junction bases unmatched: 9. CDR3 residues: CASSHVDMGLAAYNEQFF. DNA for the CDR3: TGCGCCAGCAGCCACGTCGATATGGGACTAGCGGCCTACAATGAGCAGTTCTTC.

The chain is built from TRBV4-1 and TRBJ1-1; perhaps TRBD1 as D (5 bases). Germline CDR1 and CDR2: MGHRA and YSYEKL. The CDR3 contains 15 residues. V lost 2 bases, J lost 4 bases, and 14 bases lay in between. As DNA, the CDR3 is TGCGCCAGCAGCCAAATAAAAACAGGCACCACTGAAGCTTTCTTT. Encoded protein: CASSQIKTGTTEAFF.

The gene calls are TRBV5-6 and TRBJ2-1; a possible D gene is TRBD2 (5 bases). There are 12 residues in the CDR3. Per the germline V gene, CDR1 is SGHDT and CDR2 is YYEEEE. Trimming shortened V by 7 bases and J by 5 bases, and 10 bases separated the two germline ends. CDR3 in amino acids: CASSGLNNEQFF. The CDR3, as DNA: TGTGCCAGCTCCGGACTGAACAATGAGCAGTTCTTC. Combining the CDR3 with reference TRBV5-6 and TRBJ2-1 gives the whole variable domain DAGVTQSPTHLIKTRGQQVTLRCSPKSGHDTVSWYQQALGQGPQFIFQYYEEEERQRGNFPDRFSGHQFPNYSSELNVNALLLGDSALYLCASSGLNNEQFFGPGTRLTVL.

The V gene is TRBV4-2, the J gene TRBJ2-7; 7 nucleotides align to TRBD2. The germline V gene has CDR1 LGHNA and CDR2 YNFKEQ. The CDR3 runs 15 residues. The V gene end was trimmed by 3 bases and the J gene end by 0 bases; junction bases not matched to a gene: 5. The CDR3 DNA reads as TGTGCCAGCAGCCATAACCGGGACTACTCCTACGAGCAGTACTTC. Protein product: CASSHNRDYSYEQYF.